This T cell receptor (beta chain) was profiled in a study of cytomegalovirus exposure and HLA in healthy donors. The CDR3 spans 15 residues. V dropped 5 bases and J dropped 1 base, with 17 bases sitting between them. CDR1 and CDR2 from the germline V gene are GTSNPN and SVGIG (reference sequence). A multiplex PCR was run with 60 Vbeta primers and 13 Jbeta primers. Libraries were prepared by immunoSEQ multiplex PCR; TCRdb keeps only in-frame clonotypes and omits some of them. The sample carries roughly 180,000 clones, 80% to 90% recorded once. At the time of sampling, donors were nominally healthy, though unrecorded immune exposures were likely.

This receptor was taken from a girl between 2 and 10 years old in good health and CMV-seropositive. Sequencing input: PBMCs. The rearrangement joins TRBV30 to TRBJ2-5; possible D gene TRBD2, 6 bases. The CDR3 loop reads CAWLPAATSQETQYF. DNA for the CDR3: TGTGCCTGGCTCCCCGCTGCGACTAGCCAAGAGACCCAGTACTTC.